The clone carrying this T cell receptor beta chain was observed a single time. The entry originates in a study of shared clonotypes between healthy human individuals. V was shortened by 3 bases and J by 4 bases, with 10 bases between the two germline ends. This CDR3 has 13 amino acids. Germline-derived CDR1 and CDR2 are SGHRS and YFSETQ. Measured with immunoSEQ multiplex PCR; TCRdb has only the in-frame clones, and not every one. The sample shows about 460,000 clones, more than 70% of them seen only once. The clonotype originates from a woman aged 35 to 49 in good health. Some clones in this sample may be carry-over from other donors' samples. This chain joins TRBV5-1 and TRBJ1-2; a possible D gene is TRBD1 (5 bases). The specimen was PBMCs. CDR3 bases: TGCGCCAGCAGCTACGACAGAGTCTATGGCTACACCTTC. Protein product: CASSYDRVYGYTF.